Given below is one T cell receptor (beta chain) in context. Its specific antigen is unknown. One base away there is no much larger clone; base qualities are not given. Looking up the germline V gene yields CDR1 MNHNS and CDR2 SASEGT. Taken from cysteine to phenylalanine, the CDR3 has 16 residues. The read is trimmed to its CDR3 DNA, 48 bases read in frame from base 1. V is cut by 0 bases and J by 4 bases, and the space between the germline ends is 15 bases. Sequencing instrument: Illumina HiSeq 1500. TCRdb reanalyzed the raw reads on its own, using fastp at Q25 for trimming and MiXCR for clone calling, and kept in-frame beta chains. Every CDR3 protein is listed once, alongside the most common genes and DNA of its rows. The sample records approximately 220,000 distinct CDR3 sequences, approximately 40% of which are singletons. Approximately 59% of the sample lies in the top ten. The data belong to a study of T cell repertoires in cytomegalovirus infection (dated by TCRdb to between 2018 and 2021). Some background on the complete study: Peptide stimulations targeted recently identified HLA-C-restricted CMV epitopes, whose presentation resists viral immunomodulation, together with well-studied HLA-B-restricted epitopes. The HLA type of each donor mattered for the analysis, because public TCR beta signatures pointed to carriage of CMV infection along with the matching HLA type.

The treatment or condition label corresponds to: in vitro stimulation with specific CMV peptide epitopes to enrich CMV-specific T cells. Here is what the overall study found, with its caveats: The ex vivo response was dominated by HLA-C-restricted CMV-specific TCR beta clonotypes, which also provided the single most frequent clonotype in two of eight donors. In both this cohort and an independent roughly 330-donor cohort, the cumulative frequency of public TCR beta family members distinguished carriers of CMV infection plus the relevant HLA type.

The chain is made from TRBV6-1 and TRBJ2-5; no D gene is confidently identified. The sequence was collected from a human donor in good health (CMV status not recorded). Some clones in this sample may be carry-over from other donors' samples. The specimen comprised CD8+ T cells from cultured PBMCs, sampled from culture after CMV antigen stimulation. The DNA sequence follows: TGTGCCAGCAGTGAAGCGCTAACACTCACGGGAGAGACCCAGTACTTC. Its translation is CASSEALTLTGETQYF.